The clone carrying this T cell receptor (beta chain) was detected only once. Its antigen is as yet unknown. The germline V gene encodes CDR1 DFQATT and CDR2 SNEGSKA (reference sequence). The CDR3 totals 15 residues. The V gene lost 0 bases and the J gene lost 0 bases, with 8 bases spanning the gap. Each Susac syndrome patient had definite or probable disease by recently defined criteria. RNA in amounts of roughly 0.45 to 1 ug was reverse transcribed with random hexamers. TCRdb called the immunoSEQ multiplex PCR reads again in MiXCR, with one record for every CDR3 protein. Of around 100,000 distinct CDR3 sequences listed, 95% are singletons. The sample originates from a study of CD8 T cells in Susac syndrome. Study-wide findings and caveats: TCR sequencing and HLA analysis covered a relatively small number of individuals.

The sequence came from a human donor with Susac syndrome. Specimen: CD8+ T cells from PBMCs. J is TRBJ1-4 and V is TRBV20-1; D remains unclear. CDR3 sequence: CSARDYEATNEKLFF. CDR3 sequence (DNA): TGCAGTGCTAGAGACTATGAAGCAACTAATGAAAAACTGTTTTTT.